The 25 T cell receptor beta chains listed next were all sequenced from one sample in a study of T cells after posttransplantation cyclophosphamide. Profiled with immunoSEQ multiplex PCR; TCRdb holds only in-frame clones, not every one. The top ten hold about 3% of the sample, which has roughly 70,000 clones, 80% to 95% seen once. Specimen: PBMCs. Receptor source: a woman younger than 45 in good health and a related stem cell transplant donor.

The V call is TRBV28, the J call TRBJ1-1; D is unclear. Germline CDR1 and CDR2: MDHEN and SYDVKM. The V and J ends lost 5 bases and 10 bases respectively, with 11 bases between them. CDR3 length: 11 residues. The CDR3 loop is CASSRLESAFF. The CDR3 nucleotides are TGTGCCAGCAGTCGATTGGAGTCAGCTTTCTTT.

The chain joins TRBV30 to TRBJ2-7; unclear D gene. Germline V CDR1 and CDR2: GTSNPN, SVGIG (reference sequence). The ends were cut back, 2 bases at V and 3 bases at J, with 5 bases in the middle. The length of the CDR3 is 11 residues. The CDR3 reads CAWSLGYEQYF. CDR3 in DNA: TGTGCCTGGAGTTTGGGCTACGAGCAGTACTTC.

The rearrangement uses TRBV6-1 and TRBJ1-2; D is unresolved. The V gene lost 1 base and the J gene lost 5 bases, with 11 bases spanning the gap. This CDR3 has 14 amino acids. Per germline, CDR1 MNHNS and CDR2 SASEGT. DNA for the CDR3: TGTGCCAGCAGTGAAGGACTGCCACTTTATGGCTACACCTTC. This codes for CASSEGLPLYGYTF.

The chain employs TRBV11-1 and TRBJ2-7, with 10 bases aligning to TRBD1. With V trimmed by 5 bases and J by 3 bases, 7 bases remained unmatched. The CDR3 totals 15 residues. Germline CDR1 is SGHAT and CDR2 is FQDESV (reference sequence). DNA for the CDR3: TGTGCCAGCAGCCCTTCTCGGACAGGGGGCTACGAGCAGTACTTC. This gives the protein CASSPSRTGGYEQYF.

The genes are TRBV5-1 and TRBJ1-2; D may be TRBD1 (6 bases). This CDR3 has 14 amino acids. Germline V gene data show CDR1 as SGHRS and CDR2 as YFSETQ. With 4 bases removed from V and 6 bases from J, the gap between germline ends came to 16 bases. CDR3 nucleotides: TGCGCCAGCAGCCAGATACAGGAGGGGGATGGCTACACCTTC. This sequence encodes CASSQIQEGDGYTF.

The genes are TRBV13 and TRBJ1-2; a possible D gene is TRBD1 (5 bases). The CDR3 consists of 15 residues. With 5 bases removed from V and 2 bases from J, the gap between germline ends came to 15 bases. Per the germline V gene, CDR1 is PRHDT and CDR2 is FYEKMQ (reference sequence). In nucleotides, the CDR3 is TGTGCCAGCAGCCCGGGACCGGCGACGAACTATGGCTACACCTTC. Its translation: CASSPGPATNYGYTF.

The chain carries TRBV4-1 and TRBJ1-1; tentatively, D is TRBD1 (6 bases). The germline V and J ends were trimmed by 4 bases and 1 base, with 13 bases remaining between them. There are 15 residues in the CDR3. Germline CDR1 is MGHRA and CDR2 is YSYEKL. The chain's CDR3 is CASSPRTGSNTEAFF. In nucleotides, the CDR3 is TGCGCCAGCAGCCCCCGAACAGGGTCGAACACTGAAGCTTTCTTT.

This clone was found once. The chain employs TRBV4-2 and TRBJ2-1; D is unclear. Between the trimmed V and J ends, which lost 0 bases and 4 bases, there was a span of 10 bases. Germline V gene lookup returns CDR1 LGHNA and CDR2 YNFKEQ. The CDR3 is 15 amino acids. CDR3 amino acids: CASSQDRASYNEQFF. CDR3 DNA sequence: TGTGCCAGCAGCCAAGATAGAGCGTCGTACAATGAGCAGTTCTTC.

This clone has a single count. The chain couples TRBV7-2 to TRBJ2-7; D may be TRBD1 or TRBD2 (5 bases each). There are 14 residues in the CDR3. Germline V gene data show CDR1 as SGHTA and CDR2 as FQGNSA. Between the trimmed V and J ends, which lost 5 bases and 3 bases, there was a span of 14 bases. The CDR3 DNA reads as TGTGCCAGCAGCCGCTCCGGGACGTACTACGAGCAGTACTTC. Encoded protein: CASSRSGTYYEQYF.

This chain joins TRBV4-2 and TRBJ2-1, with TRBD2 matching 10 bases. V lost 1 base, J lost 4 bases, and 1 base stayed unmatched. The germline V gene encodes CDR1 LGHNA and CDR2 YNFKEQ. CDR3 length equals 15 residues. CDR3 amino acids: CASSQGTSGYNEQFF. In DNA, the CDR3 is TGTGCCAGCAGCCAAGGGACTAGCGGATACAATGAGCAGTTCTTC.

V gene TRBV25-1 combines with J gene TRBJ1-1; TRBD1 is a possible D gene (5 bases). The ends were cut back, 8 bases at V and 6 bases at J, with 16 bases in the middle. CDR3 length equals 13 residues. Germline values: CDR1 MGHDK, CDR2 SYGVNS. CDR3 in DNA: TGTGCCAGCCGATACAGTATGGGGGCTGAAGCTTTCTTT. Translated, it gives CASRYSMGAEAFF. The full variable domain, its missing parts supplied by reference TRBV25-1 and TRBJ1-1, is EADIYQTPRYLVIGTGKKITLECSQTMGHDKMYWYQQDPGMELHLIHYSYGVNSTEKGDLSSESTVSRIRTEHFPLTLESARPSHTSQYLCASRYSMGAEAFFGQGTRLTVV.

The chain links TRBV5-1 to TRBJ1-5, with D maybe TRBD1 (5 bases). The V gene's germline CDR1 is SGHRS and CDR2 YFSETQ. The CDR3 consists of 14 residues. V was cut by 4 bases and J by 5 bases, with 13 bases left in between. The CDR3 nucleotides are TGCGCCAGCAGCCCGGAGGCGGGACATCAGCCCCAGCATTTT. It translates to CASSPEAGHQPQHF.

This chain connects TRBV5-1 to TRBJ2-2; 8 bases align to TRBD1. The CDR3 runs 16 residues. The trim removed 4 bases at V and 3 bases at J, leaving 8 bases unmatched. Germline assignment: CDR1 SGHRS and CDR2 YFSETQ. CDR3 region: CASSPRTGRDTGELFF. CDR3 sequence (DNA): TGCGCCAGCAGCCCACGGACAGGGAGAGACACCGGGGAGCTGTTTTTT.

V usage is TRBV4-2 and J usage is TRBJ1-4; 10 bases line up with TRBD1. CDR1 and CDR2 (germline): LGHNA, YNFKEQ. This CDR3 region has 17 residues. Trimming at V came to 1 base and at J to 4 bases, leaving 6 bases not matched to a gene. In DNA form, the CDR3 reads TGTGCCAGCAGCCAAGGAACGACAGGGGGCATTAATGAAAAACTGTTTTTT. The encoded protein is CASSQGTTGGINEKLFF.

This chain connects TRBV4-1 to TRBJ1-5, with 9 bases matching TRBD1. Germline CDR1 is MGHRA and CDR2 is YSYEKL. The CDR3 runs 15 residues. J lost 3 bases, V lost 5 bases, and 5 bases had no gene match. CDR3 residues: CASSWGQGSNQPQHF. Here the CDR3 DNA reads TGCGCCAGCAGCTGGGGACAGGGATCCAATCAGCCCCAGCATTTT.

This rearrangement joins TRBV7-2 to TRBJ2-3; 8 bases are a match to TRBD2. CDR1 SGHTA and CDR2 FQGNSA come from the germline V gene. V was pared by 3 bases and J by 4 bases, with 9 bases of the junction left unmatched. The CDR3 totals 16 residues. CDR3 region: CASSFNSGGGADTQYF. Here the CDR3 DNA reads TGTGCCAGCAGCTTCAACAGCGGGGGAGGGGCAGATACGCAGTATTTT.

This clone has only one observation. This rearrangement joins TRBV7-9 to TRBJ1-4, with 7 bases that match TRBD1. The V and J ends lost 2 bases and 4 bases, in that order; junction bases with no gene match: 1. Germline CDR1 is SEHNR and CDR2 is FQNEAQ (reference sequence). CDR3 size: 14 residues. DNA for the CDR3: TGTGCCAGCAGCTTACGACAGGGTAATGAAAAACTGTTTTTT. Translation gives CASSLRQGNEKLFF.

The chain couples TRBV6-5 to TRBJ1-1; D is perhaps TRBD1 (5 bases). The V gene's germline CDR1 is MNHEY and CDR2 SVGAGI. The CDR3 consists of 13 residues. The germline V and J ends were trimmed by 2 bases and 5 bases, with 9 bases remaining between them. CDR3 DNA sequence: TGTGCCAGCAGTTACCTCGGGGGGACTGAAGCTTTCTTT. Translated, it gives CASSYLGGTEAFF.

The chain has TRBV4-1 and TRBJ1-4; a weak D match, TRBD1 (6 bases). The CDR3 length is 13 residues. V was trimmed by 5 bases and J by 8 bases, leaving 12 bases between them. Germline V gene sequence: CDR1 MGHRA, CDR2 YSYEKL. The CDR3 here is CASSSRTEEKLFF. CDR3 nucleotide sequence: TGCGCCAGCAGCAGCCGGACAGAAGAAAAACTGTTTTTT.

This chain joins TRBV5-6 and TRBJ2-3, with 9 bases lining up with TRBD1. This CDR3 contains 13 residues. The germline V gene encodes CDR1 SGHDT and CDR2 YYEEEE. The V and J ends lost 1 base and 12 bases, in that order; junction bases with no gene match: 6. The CDR3 nucleotides are TGTGCCAGCAGCTTGAGTGGGACAGGGAGTCAGTATTTT. It yields the protein CASSLSGTGSQYF.

The V gene is TRBV7-9, the J gene TRBJ1-1, with unresolved D. The CDR3 is 14 residues long. The germline CDR1 and CDR2 sequences are SEHNR and FQNEAQ (reference sequence). V dropped 0 bases and J dropped 8 bases, with 13 bases sitting between them. The CDR3 DNA is TGTGCCAGCAGCTTAGCGTCCTCCCGATCCGAAGCTTTCTTT. Protein sequence: CASSLASSRSEAFF.

This chain links TRBV7-9 with TRBJ2-7; D may be TRBD1 or TRBD2 (5 bases each). Between the trimmed V and J ends, which lost 1 base and 9 bases, there was a span of 7 bases. This CDR3 comprises 11 residues. The germline gives CDR1 SEHNR, CDR2 FQNEAQ (reference sequence). CDR3 loop: CASSLGGLQYF. The CDR3 DNA follows: TGTGCCAGCAGCTTAGGGGGGTTGCAGTACTTC.

V usage is TRBV19 and J usage is TRBJ1-6, with 12 bases that match TRBD1. The germline CDR1 and CDR2 sequences are LNHDA and SQIVND (reference sequence). The CDR3 totals 13 residues. With 11 bases clipped from V and 7 bases from J, the junction kept 3 bases outside the gene matches. The CDR3 DNA follows: TGTGCCGGGGGACAGGGGGCCAATTCACCCCTCCACTTT. Protein: CAGGQGANSPLHF.

The gene calls are TRBV5-6 and TRBJ2-6, with 10 bases that match TRBD1. CDR1 is SGHDT and CDR2 is YYEEEE in the germline V gene. The CDR3 runs to 17 residues. V trimming: 2 bases; J trimming: 2 bases; junction bases outside the gene matches: 4. CDR3 protein: CASSFRDRGPGANVLTF. The CDR3 DNA sequence: TGTGCCAGCAGCTTCCGGGACAGGGGACCTGGGGCCAACGTCCTGACTTTC.

This sequence joins TRBV29-1 and TRBJ1-5; D is uncertain. Trimming removed 8 bases from V and 1 base from J, with 12 bases in between. Germline assignment: CDR1 SQVTM and CDR2 ANQGSEA. This CDR3 comprises 13 residues. The CDR3 DNA follows: TGCAGCACCGGGGAGGACAGCAATCAGCCCCAGCATTTT. It codes for CSTGEDSNQPQHF.